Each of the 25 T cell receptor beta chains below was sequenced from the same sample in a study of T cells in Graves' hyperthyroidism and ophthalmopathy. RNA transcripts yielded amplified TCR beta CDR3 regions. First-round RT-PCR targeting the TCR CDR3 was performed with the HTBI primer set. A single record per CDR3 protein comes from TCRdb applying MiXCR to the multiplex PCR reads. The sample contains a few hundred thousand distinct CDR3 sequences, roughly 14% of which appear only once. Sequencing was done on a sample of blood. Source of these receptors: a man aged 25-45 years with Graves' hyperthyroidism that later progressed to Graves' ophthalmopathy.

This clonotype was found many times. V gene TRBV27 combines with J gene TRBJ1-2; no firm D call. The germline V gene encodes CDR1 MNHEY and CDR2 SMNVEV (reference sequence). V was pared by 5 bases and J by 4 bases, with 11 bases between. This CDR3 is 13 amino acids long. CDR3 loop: CASSKRDSYGYTF. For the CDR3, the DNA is TGTGCCAGCAGTAAAAGGGATTCCTATGGCTACACCTTC.

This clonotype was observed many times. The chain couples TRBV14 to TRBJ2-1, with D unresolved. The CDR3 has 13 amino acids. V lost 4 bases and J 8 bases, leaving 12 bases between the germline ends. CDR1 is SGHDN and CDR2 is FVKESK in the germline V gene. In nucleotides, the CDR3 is TGTGCCAGCAGCCTATCTTCTTTCGATGAGCAGTTCTTC. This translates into CASSLSSFDEQFF.

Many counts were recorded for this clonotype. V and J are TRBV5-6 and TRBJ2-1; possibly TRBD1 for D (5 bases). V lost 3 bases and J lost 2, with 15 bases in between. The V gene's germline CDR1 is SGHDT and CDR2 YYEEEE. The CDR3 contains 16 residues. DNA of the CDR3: TGTGCCAGCAGCTGGTCGGTAACCAGGGCCTACAATGAGCAGTTCTTC. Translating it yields CASSWSVTRAYNEQFF.

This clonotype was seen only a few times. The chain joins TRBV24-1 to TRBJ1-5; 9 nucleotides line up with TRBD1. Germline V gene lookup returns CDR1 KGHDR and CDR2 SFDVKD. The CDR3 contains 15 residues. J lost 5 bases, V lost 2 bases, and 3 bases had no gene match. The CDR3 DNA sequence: TGTGCCACCAGTGATTGGGGACAGGGTGATCAGCCCCAGCATTTT. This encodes CATSDWGQGDQPQHF.

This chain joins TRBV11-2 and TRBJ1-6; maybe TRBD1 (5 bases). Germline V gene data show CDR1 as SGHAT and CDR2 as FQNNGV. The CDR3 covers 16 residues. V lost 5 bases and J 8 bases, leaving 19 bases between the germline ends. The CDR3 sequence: CASSPQVAVVDSPLHF. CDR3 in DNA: TGTGCCAGCAGCCCACAGGTGGCAGTAGTTGATTCACCCCTCCACTTT.

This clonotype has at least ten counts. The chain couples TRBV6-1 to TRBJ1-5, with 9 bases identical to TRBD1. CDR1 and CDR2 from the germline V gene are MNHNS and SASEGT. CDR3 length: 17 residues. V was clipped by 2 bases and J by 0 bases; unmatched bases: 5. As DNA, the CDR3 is TGTGCCAGCAGTGAACCACAGGGGGCCGTTAGCAATCAGCCCCAGCATTTT. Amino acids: CASSEPQGAVSNQPQHF.

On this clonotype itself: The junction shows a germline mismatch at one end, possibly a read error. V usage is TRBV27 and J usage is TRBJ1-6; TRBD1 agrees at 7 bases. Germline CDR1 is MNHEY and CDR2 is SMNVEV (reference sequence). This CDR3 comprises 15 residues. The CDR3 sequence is CASSSPTGINSPLHF. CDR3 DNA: TGCGCCAGCAGTTCACCGACAGGGATTAATTCACCCCTCCACTTT.

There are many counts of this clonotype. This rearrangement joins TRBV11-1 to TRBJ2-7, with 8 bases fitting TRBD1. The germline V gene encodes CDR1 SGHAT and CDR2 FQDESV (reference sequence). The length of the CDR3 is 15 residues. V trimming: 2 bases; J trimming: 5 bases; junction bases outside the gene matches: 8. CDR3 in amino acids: CASSLQGQVFHEQYF. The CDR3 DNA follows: TGTGCCAGCAGCTTACAGGGACAGGTCTTCCACGAGCAGTACTTC.

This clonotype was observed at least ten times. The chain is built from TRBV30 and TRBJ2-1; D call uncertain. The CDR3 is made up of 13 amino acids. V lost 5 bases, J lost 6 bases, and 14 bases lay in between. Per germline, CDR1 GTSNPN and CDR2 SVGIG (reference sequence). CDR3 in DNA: TGTGCCTGGGGGGTGCTGCGCCCCAATGAGCAGTTCTTC. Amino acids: CAWGVLRPNEQFF.

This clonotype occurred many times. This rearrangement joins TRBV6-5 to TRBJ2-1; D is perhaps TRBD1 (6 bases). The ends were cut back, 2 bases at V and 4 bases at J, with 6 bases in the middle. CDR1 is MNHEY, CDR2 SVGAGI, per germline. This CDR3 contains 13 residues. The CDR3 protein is CASSYGTYNEQFF. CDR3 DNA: TGTGCCAGCAGTTACGGGACATACAATGAGCAGTTCTTC.

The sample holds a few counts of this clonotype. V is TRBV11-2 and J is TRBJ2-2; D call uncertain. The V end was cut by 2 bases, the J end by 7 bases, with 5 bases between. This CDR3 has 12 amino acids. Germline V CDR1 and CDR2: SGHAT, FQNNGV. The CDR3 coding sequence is TGTGCCAGCAGCTTATTTGTCGGGGAGCTGTTTTTT. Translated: CASSLFVGELFF.

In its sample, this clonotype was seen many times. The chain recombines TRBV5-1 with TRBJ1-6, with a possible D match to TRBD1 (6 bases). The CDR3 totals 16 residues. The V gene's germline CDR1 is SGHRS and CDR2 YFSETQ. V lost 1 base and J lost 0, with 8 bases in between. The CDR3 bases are TGCGCCAGCAGCTTGACAGGGAACTCCTATAATTCACCCCTCCACTTT. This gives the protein CASSLTGNSYNSPLHF.

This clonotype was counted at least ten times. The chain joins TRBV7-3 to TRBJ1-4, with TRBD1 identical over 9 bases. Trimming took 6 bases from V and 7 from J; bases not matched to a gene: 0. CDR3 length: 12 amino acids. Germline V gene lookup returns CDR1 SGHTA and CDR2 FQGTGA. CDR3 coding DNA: TGTGCCAGCAGGACAGGGGGTGAAAAACTGTTTTTT. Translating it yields CASRTGGEKLFF.

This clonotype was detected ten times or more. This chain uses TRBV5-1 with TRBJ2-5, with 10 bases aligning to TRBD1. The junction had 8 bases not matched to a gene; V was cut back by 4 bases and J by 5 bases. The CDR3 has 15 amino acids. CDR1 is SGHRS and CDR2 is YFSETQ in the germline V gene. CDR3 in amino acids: CASSLGGTGDETQYF. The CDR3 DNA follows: TGCGCCAGCAGCCTCGGGGGGACAGGGGACGAGACCCAGTACTTC.

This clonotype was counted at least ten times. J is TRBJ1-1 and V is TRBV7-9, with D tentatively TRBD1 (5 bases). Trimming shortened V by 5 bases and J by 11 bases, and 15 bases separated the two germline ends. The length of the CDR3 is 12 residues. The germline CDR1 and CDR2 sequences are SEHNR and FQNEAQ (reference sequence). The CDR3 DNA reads TGTGCCAGCAGCCTCGGGTCCCGGGACGCTTTCTTT. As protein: CASSLGSRDAFF. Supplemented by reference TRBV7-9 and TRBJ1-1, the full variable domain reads DTGVSQNPRHKITKRGQNVTFRCDPISEHNRLYWYRQTLGQGPEFLTYFQNEAQLEKSRLLSDRFSAERPKGSFSTLEIQRTEQGDSAMYLCASSLGSRDAFFGQGTRLTVV.

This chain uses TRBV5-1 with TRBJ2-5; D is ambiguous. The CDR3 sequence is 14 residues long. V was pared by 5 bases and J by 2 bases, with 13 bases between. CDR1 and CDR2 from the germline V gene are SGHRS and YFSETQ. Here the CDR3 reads CASSSAGPQETQYF. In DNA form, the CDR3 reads TGCGCCAGCAGTTCGGCCGGGCCACAAGAGACCCAGTACTTC.

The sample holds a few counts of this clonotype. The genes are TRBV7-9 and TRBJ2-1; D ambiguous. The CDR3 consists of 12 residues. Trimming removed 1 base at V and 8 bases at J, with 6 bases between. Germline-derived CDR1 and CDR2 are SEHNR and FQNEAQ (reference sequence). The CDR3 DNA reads TGTGCCAGCAGCTTAGTCCCCCATGAGCAGTTCTTC. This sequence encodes CASSLVPHEQFF.

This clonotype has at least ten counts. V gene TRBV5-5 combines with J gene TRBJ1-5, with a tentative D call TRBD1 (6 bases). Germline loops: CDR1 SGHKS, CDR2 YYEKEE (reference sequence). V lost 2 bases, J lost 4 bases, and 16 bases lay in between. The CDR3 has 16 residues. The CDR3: CASSFSVKGGNQPQHF. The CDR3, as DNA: TGTGCCAGCAGCTTTAGTGTGAAAGGGGGTAATCAGCCCCAGCATTTT.

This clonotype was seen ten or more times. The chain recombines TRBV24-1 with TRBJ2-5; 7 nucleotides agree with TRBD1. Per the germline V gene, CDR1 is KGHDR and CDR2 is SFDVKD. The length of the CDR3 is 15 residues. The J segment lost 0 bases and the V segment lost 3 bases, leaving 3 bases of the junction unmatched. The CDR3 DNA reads TGTGCCACCAGTGATCAGACAGGGAACCAAGAGACCCAGTACTTC. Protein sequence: CATSDQTGNQETQYF.

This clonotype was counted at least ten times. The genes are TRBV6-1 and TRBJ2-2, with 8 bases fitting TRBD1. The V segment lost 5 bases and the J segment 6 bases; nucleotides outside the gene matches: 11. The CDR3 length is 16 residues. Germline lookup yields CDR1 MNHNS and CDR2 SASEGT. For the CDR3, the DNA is TGTGCCAGCAGTCGGCGGACAGGGAATTTAGCCGGGGAGCTGTTTTTT. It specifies CASSRRTGNLAGELFF.

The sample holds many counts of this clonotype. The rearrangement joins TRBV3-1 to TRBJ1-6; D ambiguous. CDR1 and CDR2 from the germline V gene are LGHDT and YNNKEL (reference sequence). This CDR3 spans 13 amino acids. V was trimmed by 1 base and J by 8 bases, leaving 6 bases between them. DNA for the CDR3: TGTGCCAGCAGCCAAGGGGTGGATTCACCCCTCCACTTT. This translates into CASSQGVDSPLHF.

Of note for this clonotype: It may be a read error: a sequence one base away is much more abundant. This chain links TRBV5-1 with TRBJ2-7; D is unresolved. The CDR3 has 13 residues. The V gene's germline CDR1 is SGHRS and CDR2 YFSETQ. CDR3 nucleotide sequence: TGCGTCAGCAGCTTAGGCGGCATCTACGAGCAGTACTTC. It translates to CVSSLGGIYEQYF.

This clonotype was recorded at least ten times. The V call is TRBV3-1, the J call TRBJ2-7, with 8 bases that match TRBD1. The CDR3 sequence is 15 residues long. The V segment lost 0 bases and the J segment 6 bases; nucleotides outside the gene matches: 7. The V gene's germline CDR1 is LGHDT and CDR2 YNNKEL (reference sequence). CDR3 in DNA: TGTGCCAGCAGCCAAGATTACCAGGGGGCTGTCGAGCAGTACTTC. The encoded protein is CASSQDYQGAVEQYF.

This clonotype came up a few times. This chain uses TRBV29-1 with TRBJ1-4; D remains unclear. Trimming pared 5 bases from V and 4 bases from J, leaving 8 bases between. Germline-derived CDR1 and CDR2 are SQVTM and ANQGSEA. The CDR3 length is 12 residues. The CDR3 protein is CSVSRSNEKLFF. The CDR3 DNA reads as TGCAGCGTTAGTCGGAGTAATGAAAAACTGTTTTTT.

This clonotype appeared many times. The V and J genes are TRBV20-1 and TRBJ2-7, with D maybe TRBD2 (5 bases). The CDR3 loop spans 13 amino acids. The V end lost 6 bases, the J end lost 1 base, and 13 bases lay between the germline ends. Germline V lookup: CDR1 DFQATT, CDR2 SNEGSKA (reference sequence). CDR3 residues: CSAPWRVSYEQYF. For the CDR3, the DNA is TGCAGTGCCCCCTGGCGGGTATCCTACGAGCAGTACTTC.